This is a list of T cell receptor beta chains from one sample in a study of T cell repertoires in cytomegalovirus infection. TCRdb re-called the reads through MiXCR, storing one row per CDR3 protein. Found here are some 400,000 distinct CDR3 sequences, around 18% of them singletons; the top ten hold around 8.6%. Sequencing used PBMCs. The source is a human donor in good health (CMV status not recorded). Some clones in this sample may be carry-over from other donors' samples. Each CDR3 is given with its conserved first and last residue. A D gene is named only where the DNA matches it firmly. Clone size is stated in some rows and not others, as once, few, many or a class when expanded.

size	J	V	D	length	CDR3	DNA
NA	TRBJ2-3	TRBV30	TRBD1	11	CAWGTGDTQYF	TGTGCCTGGGGGACAGGGGATACGCAGTATTTT
NA	TRBJ2-1	TRBV6-5	TRBD2	16	CASSDPTGLDFDEQFF	TGTGCCAGCAGTGATCCCACTGGACTAGATTTCGATGAGCAGTTCTTC
NA	TRBJ2-3	TRBV29-1	NA	14	CSVERRLATDTQYF	TGCAGCGTTGAAAGGCGGCTAGCGACAGATACGCAGTATTTT
many	TRBJ2-1	TRBV6-2/TRBV6-3	TRBD1	16	CASSYSYTGQYNEQFF	TGTGCCAGCAGTTACTCGTATACGGGACAGTACAATGAGCAGTTCTTC
few	TRBJ2-1	TRBV6-2/TRBV6-3	NA	16	CASSYEGRQTHNEQFF	TGTGCCAGCAGTTACGAAGGCAGACAGACGCACAATGAGCAGTTCTTC
many	TRBJ2-1	TRBV7-2	NA	18	CASSPSTARARLRGEQFF	TGTGCCAGCAGCCCTAGCACGGCCCGGGCTAGATTGAGAGGGGAGCAGTTCTTC
few	TRBJ2-5	TRBV7-9	NA	15	CASSLTGSRGETQYF	TGTGCCAGCAGCTTGACTGGCTCGAGGGGGGAGACCCAGTACTTC
NA	TRBJ2-1	TRBV2	NA	13	CASSDYRNNEQFF	TGTGCCAGCAGTGATTACCGAAATAATGAGCAGTTCTTC
many	TRBJ1-5	TRBV5-5	NA	13	CASSPEGDQPQHF	TGTGCCAGCAGCCCGGAGGGGGATCAGCCCCAGCATTTT
few	TRBJ1-5	TRBV6-2/TRBV6-3	TRBD1	17	CASSYQSGGVSNQPQHF	TGTGCCAGCAGTTACCAATCAGGGGGCGTCAGCAATCAGCCCCAGCATTTT
many	TRBJ2-2	TRBV20-1	NA	13	CSASGGYTGELFF	TGCAGTGCTAGTGGCGGATACACCGGGGAGCTGTTTTTT